This T cell receptor (beta chain) was observed in a study of T cells after yellow fever vaccination. Looking at the study overall: Those fractions that held only low numbers of cells were prepared using the SMART-Seq v4 Ultra Low Input RNA kit.

By 5'RACE template switching, TCR cDNA was produced, with a universal primer site and UMIs added in the process. Each CDR3 protein gets one entry after TCRdb re-called the 5' RACE reads with MiXCR. This repertoire shows fewer than 450,000 distinct CDR3 sequences, around 4.1% found once; its top ten account for about 24%. Ten or more counts support this clonotype. Its specificity is unknown. Points from the study as a whole: After the booster, over 95% of CD4 and more than 85% of CD8 primary-response clones were re-detected. Weaker, the secondary response peaked sooner, at day 5 versus 15.

Germline V gene lookup returns CDR1 MNHEY and CDR2 SMNVEV (reference sequence). Trimming took off 5 bases at V and 5 bases at J, with 18 bases between the two ends. The CDR3 spans 15 residues. The source of this sequence is a man aged 18 to 29 who received the YFV17D yellow fever vaccine. J is TRBJ2-5 and V is TRBV27; D might be TRBD2 (7 bases). Sequencing was performed on PBMCs, taken 5 days after the yellow fever booster vaccination. DNA of the CDR3: TGTGCCAGCAGTGACTATGGGGGGGCCCGGGAGACCCAGTACTTC. Translation gives CASSDYGGARETQYF.